This is a list of T cell receptor beta chains from one sample in a study of beta chain features in type 1 diabetes. The repertoire was sequenced with immunoSEQ multiplex PCR; TCRdb's copy has only in-frame clones and lacks some. This sample has about 190,000 clones; about 7.8% occur once, and the top ten carry approximately 0.87%. Sequencing input: central memory CD4+ T cells from blood. The source is a woman aged 40-49 years with type 1 diabetes. Each CDR3 is given with its conserved first and last residue. Some rows have no size entry. The others give once, few or many, or a class for an expanded clone.

CASSRLAESSYNEQFF | TRBV7-2 | - | TRBJ2-1
CASGQRHFGTDTQYF | TRBV28 | many | TRBJ2-3
CASSQGARYEQYF | TRBV28 | few | TRBJ2-7
CASSLRQPTSLYGYTF | TRBV7-2 | - | TRBJ1-2
CASSSISGGAGEQFF | TRBV7-3 | - | TRBJ2-1
CASSLAGGGYEQYF | TRBV28 | - | TRBJ2-7
CASSQPTGSNTEAFF | TRBV25-1 | - | TRBJ1-1
CASSTVAGAKTGELFF | TRBV19 | - | TRBJ2-2
CASSAQEINEQFF | TRBV6-1 | few | TRBJ2-1
CASSTSRDRGYEQYF | TRBV11-2 | - | TRBJ2-7
CASSSLGGPLDEQYF | TRBV27 | many | TRBJ2-7
CASSPEGLGSNIQYF | TRBV6-5 | few | TRBJ2-4
CASSLEYSEQFF | TRBV5-6 | - | TRBJ2-1
CAWRLAPGANTEAFF | TRBV30 | - | TRBJ1-1
CASSLEGVGNQPQHF | TRBV5-1 | - | TRBJ1-5
CASSPRQGSDEQFF | TRBV9 | - | TRBJ2-1
CASSFLAGGSGANVLTF | TRBV28 | - | TRBJ2-6
CASSDYSANQPQHF | TRBV2 | - | TRBJ1-5
CASSSGTGPNTEAFF | TRBV5-4 | few | TRBJ1-1
CASSFGQGTEAFF | TRBV5-1 | - | TRBJ1-1
CASGQGVNTEAFF | TRBV4-2 | - | TRBJ1-1
CASKTGAGGNEQFF | TRBV5-1 | - | TRBJ2-1
CASSLGGLGANVLTF | TRBV5-8 | - | TRBJ2-6
CASSSANF | TRBV6-5 | few | TRBJ2-7
CASANRGAGWRQETQYF | TRBV11-2 | few | TRBJ2-5
CASSALGDRGEPLHF | TRBV9 | - | TRBJ1-6
CASSLEGDYGYTF | TRBV5-1 | - | TRBJ1-2
CASSLAGDYTDTQYF | TRBV27 | few | TRBJ2-3
CASSLPPLGSGRAGNEQFF | TRBV28 | - | TRBJ2-1
CASSISRFSTGPNQPQHF | TRBV19 | few | TRBJ1-5
CASSPTTGRNSPLHF | TRBV14 | few | TRBJ1-6
CASSLATRYNEQFF | TRBV14 | - | TRBJ2-1
CASSLAQGHSPLHF | TRBV27 | - | TRBJ1-6